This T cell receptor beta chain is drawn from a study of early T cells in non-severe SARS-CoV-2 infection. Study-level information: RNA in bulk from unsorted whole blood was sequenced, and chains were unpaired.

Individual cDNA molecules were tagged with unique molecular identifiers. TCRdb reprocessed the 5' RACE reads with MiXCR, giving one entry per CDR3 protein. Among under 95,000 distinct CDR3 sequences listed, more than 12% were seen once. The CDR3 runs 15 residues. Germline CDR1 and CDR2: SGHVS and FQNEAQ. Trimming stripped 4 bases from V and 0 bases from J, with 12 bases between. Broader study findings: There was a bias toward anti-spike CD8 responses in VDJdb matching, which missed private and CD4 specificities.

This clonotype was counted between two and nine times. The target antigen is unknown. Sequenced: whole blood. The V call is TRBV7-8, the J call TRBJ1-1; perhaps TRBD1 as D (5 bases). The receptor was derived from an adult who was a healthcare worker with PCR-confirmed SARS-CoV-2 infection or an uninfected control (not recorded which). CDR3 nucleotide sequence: TGTGCCAGCAGCTGGGGGGGTCGAATGAACACTGAAGCTTTCTTT. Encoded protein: CASSWGGRMNTEAFF.